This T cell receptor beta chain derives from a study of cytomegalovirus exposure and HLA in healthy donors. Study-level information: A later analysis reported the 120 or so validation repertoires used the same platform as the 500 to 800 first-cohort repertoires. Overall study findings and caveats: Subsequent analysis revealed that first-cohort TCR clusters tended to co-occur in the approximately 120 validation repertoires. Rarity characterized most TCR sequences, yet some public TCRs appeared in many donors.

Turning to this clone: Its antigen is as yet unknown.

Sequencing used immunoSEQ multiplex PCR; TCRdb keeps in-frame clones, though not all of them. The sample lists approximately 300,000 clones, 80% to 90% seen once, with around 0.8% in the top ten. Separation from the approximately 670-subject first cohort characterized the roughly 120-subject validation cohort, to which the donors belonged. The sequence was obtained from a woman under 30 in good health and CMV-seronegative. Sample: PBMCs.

CDR3 bases: TGTGCCAGCAGCTTAGGCGGGGTATGGACTGAAGCTTTCTTT. This translates into CASSLGGVWTEAFF. The chain employs TRBV7-9 and TRBJ1-1; D remains unclear. From germline, CDR1 is SEHNR and CDR2 FQNEAQ (reference sequence). V was trimmed by 1 base and J by 5 bases, leaving 11 bases between them. The CDR3 is 14 amino acids.